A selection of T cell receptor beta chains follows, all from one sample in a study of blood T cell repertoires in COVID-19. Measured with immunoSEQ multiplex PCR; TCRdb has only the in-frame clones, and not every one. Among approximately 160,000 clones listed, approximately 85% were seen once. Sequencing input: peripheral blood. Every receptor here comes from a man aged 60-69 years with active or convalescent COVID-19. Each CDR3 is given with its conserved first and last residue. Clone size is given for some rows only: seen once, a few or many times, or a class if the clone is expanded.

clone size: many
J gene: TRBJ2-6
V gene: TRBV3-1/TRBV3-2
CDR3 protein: CASSPGLAGAGANVLTF

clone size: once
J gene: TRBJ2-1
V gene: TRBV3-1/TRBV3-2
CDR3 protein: CASSLRAGNEQFF

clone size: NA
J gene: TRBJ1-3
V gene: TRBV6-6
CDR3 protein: CASSLAGVSSGNTIYF

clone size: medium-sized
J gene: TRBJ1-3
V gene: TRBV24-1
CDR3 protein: CATSADSGNTIYF

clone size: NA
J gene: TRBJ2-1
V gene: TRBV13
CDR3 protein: CASSLGAGPKFF

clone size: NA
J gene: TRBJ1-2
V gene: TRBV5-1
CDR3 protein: CASSSGTGSLVYGYTF

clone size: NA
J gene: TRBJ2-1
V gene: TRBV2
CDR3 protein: CASSEVGEQFF

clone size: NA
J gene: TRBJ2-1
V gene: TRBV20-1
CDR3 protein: CSASSHDHRGDNEQFF

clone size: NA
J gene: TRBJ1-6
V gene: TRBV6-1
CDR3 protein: CASSETGATGSPLHF

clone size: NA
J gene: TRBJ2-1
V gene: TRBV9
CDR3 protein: CASTPRGLAYNEQFF

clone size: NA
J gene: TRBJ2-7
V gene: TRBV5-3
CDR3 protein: CARSSPGHHREQYF

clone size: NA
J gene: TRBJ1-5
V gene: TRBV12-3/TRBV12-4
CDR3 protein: CASSAARNQPQHF

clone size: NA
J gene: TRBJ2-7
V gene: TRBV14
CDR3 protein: CASSRPVLAGTSYEQYF

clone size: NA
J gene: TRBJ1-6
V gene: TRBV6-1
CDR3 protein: CASSERGQGLNNSPLHF

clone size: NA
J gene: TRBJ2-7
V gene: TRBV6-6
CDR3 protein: CASSSPDRVYEQYF

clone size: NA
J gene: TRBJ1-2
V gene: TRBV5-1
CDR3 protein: CASSLGQGNYGYTF

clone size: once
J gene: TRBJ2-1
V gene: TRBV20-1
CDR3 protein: CSASSSGSRSDEQFF

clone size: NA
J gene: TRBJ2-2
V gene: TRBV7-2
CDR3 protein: CASSTGQGYTGELFF

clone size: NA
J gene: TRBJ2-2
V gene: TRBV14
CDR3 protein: CASSQAARQLNTGELFF

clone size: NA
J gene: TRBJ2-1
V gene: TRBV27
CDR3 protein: CASSLPGTGRNEQFF

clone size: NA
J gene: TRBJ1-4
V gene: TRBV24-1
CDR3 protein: CATSDGAGPATNEKLFF

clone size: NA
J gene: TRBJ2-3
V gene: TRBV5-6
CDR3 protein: CASSLIGGGPTDTQYF

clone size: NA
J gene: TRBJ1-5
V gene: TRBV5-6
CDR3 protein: CASSGRTGNQPQHF

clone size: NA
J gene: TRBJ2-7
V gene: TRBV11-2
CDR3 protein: CASSLHRQYEQYF

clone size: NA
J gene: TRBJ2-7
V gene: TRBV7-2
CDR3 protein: CASSFGTGGDEQYF

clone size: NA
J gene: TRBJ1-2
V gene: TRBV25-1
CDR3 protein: CASSEFRGWGYTF

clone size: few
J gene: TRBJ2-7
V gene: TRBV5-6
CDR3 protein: CASSLLQGGGQYF

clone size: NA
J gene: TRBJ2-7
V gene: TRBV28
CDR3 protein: CASNRGTLGSYEQYF

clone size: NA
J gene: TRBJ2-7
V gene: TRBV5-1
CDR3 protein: CASSLAQSGPYEQYF

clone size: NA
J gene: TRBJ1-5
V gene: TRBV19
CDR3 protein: CASTPGNRDQPQHF

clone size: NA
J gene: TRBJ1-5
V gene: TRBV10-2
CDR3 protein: CASSVGQLRNQPQHF

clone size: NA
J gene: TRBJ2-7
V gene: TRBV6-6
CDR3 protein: CASSMTGTGSYEQYF

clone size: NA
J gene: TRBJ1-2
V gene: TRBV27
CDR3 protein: CASRILGQQGYHDGYTF

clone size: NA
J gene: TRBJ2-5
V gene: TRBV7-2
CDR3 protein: CASSQQASGGAETQYF

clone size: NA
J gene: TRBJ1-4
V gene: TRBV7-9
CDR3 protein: CASSLADTVNEKLFF

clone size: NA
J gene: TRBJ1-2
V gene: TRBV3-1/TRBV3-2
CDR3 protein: CASSPDGDYGYTF

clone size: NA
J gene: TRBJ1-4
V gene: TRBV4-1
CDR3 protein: CASSQGETGTNEKLFF

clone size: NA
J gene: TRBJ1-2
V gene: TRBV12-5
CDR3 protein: CASGPTGQGYGYTF

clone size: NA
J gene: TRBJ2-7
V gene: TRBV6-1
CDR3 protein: CASSEGERDRYEQYF

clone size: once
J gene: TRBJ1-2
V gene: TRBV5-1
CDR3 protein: CASSVDSNYGYTF

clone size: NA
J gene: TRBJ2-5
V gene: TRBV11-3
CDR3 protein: CASSFGRGEQETQYF

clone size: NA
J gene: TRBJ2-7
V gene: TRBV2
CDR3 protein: CASSDWTGSGYEQYF

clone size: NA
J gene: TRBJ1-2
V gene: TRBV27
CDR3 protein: CASTPSGGGSNGYTF

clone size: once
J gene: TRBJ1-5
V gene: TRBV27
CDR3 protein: CASSFDVEQPQHF

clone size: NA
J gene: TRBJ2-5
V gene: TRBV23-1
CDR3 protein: CASTGGRKETQYF